This entry lists 21 T cell receptor beta chains sequenced from one sample in a study of T cell repertoires in cytomegalovirus infection. The antigens for these receptors are not known. Via MiXCR, TCRdb re-called the reads, giving one row per CDR3 protein. The data contain approximately 910,000 distinct CDR3 sequences, under 40% of them seen just once; the ten biggest clones take up around 15%. The sample in question was cultured CD8+ T cells from PBMCs, obtained from culture after CMV antigen stimulation. The receptors shown here come from a human donor in good health (CMV status not recorded). Some clones in this sample may be carry-over from other donors' samples.

A note on this clonotype: A read error is possible here, since a much larger clone lies one base away. The chain joins TRBV7-2 to TRBJ1-5; D call uncertain. Trimming cost V 0 bases and J 9 bases, with 12 bases left between them. The CDR3 has 14 residues. Germline V CDR1 and CDR2: SGHTA, FQGNSA. In nucleotides, the CDR3 is TGTGCCAGCAGCTTAGCGGCCTTAGATCTGCCCCAGCATTTT. Translation gives CASSLAALDLPQHF.

The chain uses TRBV6-1 and TRBJ1-1; D remains unclear. The CDR3 length is 16 residues. With 3 bases removed from V and 5 bases from J, the gap between germline ends came to 19 bases. The germline CDR1 and CDR2 sequences are MNHNS and SASEGT. CDR3 bases: TGTGCCAGCAGTGATCCTCCGACATTTCCGTGGACTGAAGCTTTCTTT. Translated, it gives CASSDPPTFPWTEAFF.

The V gene is TRBV2, the J gene TRBJ2-3, with D perhaps matching TRBD2 (6 bases). CDR1 is SNHLY, CDR2 FYNNEI, per germline. The CDR3 runs to 15 residues. Trimming took 4 bases from V and 5 from J, leaving 16 bases between them. CDR3 region: CASSVSGGAKDTQYF. The DNA of the CDR3 is TGTGCCAGCAGTGTTAGCGGAGGGGCGAAAGATACGCAGTATTTT. Complete variable domain (other parts from reference TRBV2 and TRBJ2-3): EPEVTQTPSHQVTQMGQEVILRCVPISNHLYFYWYRQILGQKVEFLVSFYNNEISEKSEIFDDQFSVERPDGSNFTLKIRSTKLEDSAMYFCASSVSGGAKDTQYFGPGTRLTVL.

The chain has TRBV19 and TRBJ2-1; 8 positions match TRBD1. The CDR3 length is 14 residues. The germline gives CDR1 LNHDA, CDR2 SQIVND (reference sequence). The ends lost 8 bases at V and 7 bases at J; junction bases unmatched: 10. CDR3 DNA sequence: TGTGCCAGTGGGACGAGACAGGGGTTGAATGAGCAGTTCTTC. It encodes CASGTRQGLNEQFF.

At least ten counts were recorded for this clonotype. The CDR3 coding sequence is TGTGCCAGCAGCTTAGAGGTTGTAGCCCCCGACGGGGAGCTGTTTTTT. This encodes CASSLEVVAPDGELFF. V gene TRBV7-2 combines with J gene TRBJ2-2; D call uncertain. The CDR3 is 16 amino acids. In germline, CDR1 is SGHTA, CDR2 FQGNSA. Trimming shortened V by 1 base and J by 7 bases, and 16 bases separated the two germline ends.

This clonotype turned up a few times. The chain couples TRBV20-1 to TRBJ1-2; D not certain. Trimming shortened V by 1 base and J by 0 bases, and 15 bases separated the two germline ends. Germline V gene lookup returns CDR1 DFQATT and CDR2 SNEGSKA (reference sequence). The CDR3 is made up of 16 amino acids. This CDR3 reads CSARGFATQANYGYTF. The DNA for the CDR3 is TGCAGTGCTAGAGGGTTTGCGACACAAGCTAACTATGGCTACACCTTC.

There are many counts of this clonotype. The J gene is TRBJ1-2, the V gene TRBV7-9; a possible D gene is TRBD1 (6 bases). Germline V lookup: CDR1 SEHNR, CDR2 FQNEAQ (reference sequence). The CDR3 totals 14 residues. With 0 bases removed from V and 8 bases from J, the gap between germline ends came to 13 bases. CDR3 nucleotides: TGTGCCAGCAGCTTAGCCGGGGGCTCTGTCGGCTACACCTTC. Encoded protein: CASSLAGGSVGYTF.

In its sample, this clonotype was seen many times. The gene calls are TRBV7-2 and TRBJ2-7, with D perhaps being TRBD1 or TRBD2 (5 bases each). There are 15 residues in the CDR3. Germline V gene lookup returns CDR1 SGHTA and CDR2 FQGNSA. The V and J ends lost 5 bases and 3 bases respectively, with 17 bases between them. The CDR3 spells CASSPSPGRVYEQYV. DNA of the CDR3: TGTGCCAGCAGCCCCTCTCCGGGGCGGGTCTACGAGCAGTACGTC.

The V and J genes are TRBV20-1 and TRBJ2-2; a weak D match, TRBD2 (6 bases). Germline lookup yields CDR1 DFQATT and CDR2 SNEGSKA (reference sequence). CDR3 length: 16 residues. Deletions cut 6 bases from V and 1 base from J, with 18 bases between. The CDR3 DNA reads TGCAGTGCGCCTAGGGGAGGCCAGAGGAACACCGGGGAGCTGTTTTTT. It yields the protein CSAPRGGQRNTGELFF.

The genes are TRBV5-6 and TRBJ1-1, with D unresolved. Germline CDR1 is SGHDT and CDR2 is YYEEEE. CDR3 size: 14 residues. Between the trimmed V and J ends, which lost 6 bases and 4 bases, there was a span of 16 bases. CDR3: CASITLPRGTEAFF. Here the CDR3 DNA reads TGTGCCAGCATCACACTCCCACGGGGCACTGAAGCTTTCTTT.

The CDR3 spells CAISESDWIGTEAFF. The CDR3 DNA reads as TGTGCCATCAGTGAGTCGGACTGGATAGGGACTGAAGCTTTCTTT. This sequence joins TRBV10-3 and TRBJ1-1; D gene uncertain. Germline loops: CDR1 ENHRY, CDR2 SYGVKD. CDR3 size: 15 residues. Trimming cost V 0 bases and J 5 bases, with 13 bases left between them.

The chain has TRBV7-9 and TRBJ2-1; D is tentatively TRBD1 or TRBD2 (7 bases each). V dropped 5 bases and J dropped 4 bases, with 12 bases sitting between them. This CDR3 comprises 14 residues. Per germline, CDR1 SEHNR and CDR2 FQNEAQ (reference sequence). The CDR3 sequence is CASSGGGQYNEQFF. Written as DNA, the CDR3 is TGTGCCAGCAGCGGGGGGGGACAGTACAATGAGCAGTTCTTC.

V and J are TRBV18 and TRBJ1-4; D gene uncertain. Germline CDR1 is KGHSH and CDR2 is LQKENI. Between the trimmed V and J ends, which lost 3 bases and 2 bases, there was a span of 22 bases. The CDR3 spans 19 residues. CDR3 residues: CASSPPPTVAIATNEKLFF. CDR3 sequence (DNA): TGTGCCAGCTCACCGCCCCCCACAGTCGCCATAGCGACTAATGAAAAACTGTTTTTT.

This clonotype was picked up a small number of times. The chain recombines TRBV5-1 with TRBJ2-3; D is possibly TRBD1 or TRBD2 (5 bases each). This CDR3 spans 15 amino acids. Looked up from germline, CDR1 is SGHRS and CDR2 is YFSETQ. V lost 0 bases to trimming and J lost 2 bases, with 10 bases between them. CDR3 amino acids: CASSLEWDPTDTQYF. In DNA, the CDR3 is TGCGCCAGCAGCTTGGAGTGGGACCCCACAGATACGCAGTATTTT.

The V call is TRBV7-9, the J call TRBJ2-1; D is undetermined. Trimming took 2 bases from V and 2 from J, leaving 10 bases between them. CDR3 size: 15 residues. The germline gives CDR1 SEHNR, CDR2 FQNEAQ (reference sequence). CDR3 sequence reads: CASSLRVAAYNEQFF. The CDR3 DNA reads TGTGCCAGCAGCTTACGGGTTGCGGCCTACAATGAGCAGTTCTTC.

J is TRBJ1-4 and V is TRBV14; 7 bases agree with TRBD1. The V gene's germline CDR1 is SGHDN and CDR2 FVKESK. The trim removed 4 bases at V and 2 bases at J, leaving 10 bases unmatched. The CDR3 runs 17 residues. The CDR3 DNA reads TGTGCCAGCAGCCCCAGGGGGGGGCAGGCGACTAATGAAAAACTGTTTTTT. It translates to CASSPRGGQATNEKLFF.

The chain employs TRBV27 and TRBJ2-2; 10 bases are a match to TRBD1. Germline CDR1 and CDR2: MNHEY and SMNVEV (reference sequence). The CDR3 has 15 residues. J was trimmed by 6 bases and V by 8 bases; bases with no gene match: 9. The CDR3, as DNA: TGTGCCAGCGGCACCGGGACAGGGGTATCCGGGGAGCTGTTTTTT. It encodes CASGTGTGVSGELFF.

In its sample, this clonotype was seen a few times. The gene calls are TRBV2 and TRBJ2-2, with TRBD2 matching over 12 bases. After removal of 10 bases from V and 2 bases from J, the junction contained 5 bases not matched to a gene. There are 15 residues in the CDR3. Germline assignment: CDR1 SNHLY and CDR2 FYNNEI. As DNA, the CDR3 is TGTGCCACTCTGACTAGCGGGAGTAACACCGGGGAGCTGTTTTTT. Translation: CATLTSGSNTGELFF.

In nucleotides, the CDR3 is TGTGCCAGCAGCTCCGGCGTTATAGGCGCGGCGATCTCTGGAAACACCATATATTTT. Amino acid sequence: CASSSGVIGAAISGNTIYF. This chain joins TRBV7-9 and TRBJ1-3; no reliable D call. Deletions cut 4 bases from V and 0 bases from J, with 22 bases between. The CDR3 totals 19 residues. CDR1 is SEHNR and CDR2 is FQNEAQ in the germline V gene (reference sequence).

The V gene is TRBV7-9, the J gene TRBJ2-1; 10 bases align to TRBD2. V trimming: 5 bases; J trimming: 5 bases; junction bases outside the gene matches: 6. The CDR3 covers 15 residues. Germline values: CDR1 SEHNR, CDR2 FQNEAQ (reference sequence). In DNA, the CDR3 is TGTGCCAGCAGCCCCCTAGCGGGAGCAAACAATGAGCAGTTCTTC. As protein: CASSPLAGANNEQFF.

Comments on this clonotype: The junction and the germline gene differ at one end; a read error may be behind it. This chain connects TRBV25-1 to TRBJ1-2; the match to TRBD1 covers 7 bases. The CDR3 totals 16 residues. CDR1 and CDR2 from the germline V gene are MGHDK and SYGVNS. The CDR3 bases are TGTGCCAGCAGTGAATATGACGAGACAGGGCCTTTTGGCTTCACCTTC. This encodes CASSEYDETGPFGFTF.